This entry lists 19 T cell receptor beta chains sequenced from one sample in a study of CD8+CD57+ T cells in acquired aplastic anemia. Patients included in sequencing had previously demonstrated CD8+CD57+ cell expansion by flow cytometry. Genomic DNA was employed as the template in profiling TCR beta VDJ and CDR3. TCRdb re-called the reads through MiXCR, storing one row per CDR3 protein. The sample holds hundreds of thousands of distinct CDR3 sequences, about a third seen once. Material for sequencing was sorted CD4+, CD8+, or CD8+CD57+ T cells (not recorded which) from PBMCs. The receptors were sampled from a human donor with aplastic anemia.

This clonotype showed up just a few times. The chain recombines TRBV7-9 with TRBJ2-2; 8 bases fit TRBD2. The V gene end was trimmed by 3 bases and the J gene end by 0 bases; junction bases not matched to a gene: 9. The CDR3 has 18 residues. The germline CDR1 and CDR2 sequences are SEHNR and FQNEAQ (reference sequence). The CDR3: CASSFYRLAITNTGELFF. The DNA for the CDR3 is TGTGCCAGCAGCTTTTATCGACTAGCGATAACGAACACCGGGGAGCTGTTTTTT.

About this clonotype itself: Its ends do not fully match the called genes, so a read error is possible. The chain has TRBV9 and TRBJ2-2; 11 bases are a match to TRBD2. CDR1 is SGDLS and CDR2 is YYNGEE in the germline V gene. The CDR3 consists of 15 residues. CDR3 amino acids: CASSGLAGPGGEMFF. As DNA, the CDR3 is TGTGCCAGCAGCGGACTAGCGGGGCCCGGGGGGGAGATGTTTTTT.

This clonotype was counted only a few times. This rearrangement joins TRBV2 to TRBJ2-5, with D perhaps TRBD1 (5 bases). The CDR3 extends over 15 amino acids. Germline V gene data show CDR1 as SNHLY and CDR2 as FYNNEI. V lost 1 base and J 3 bases, leaving 12 bases between the germline ends. The CDR3 is CASSEGLQGEETQYF. The CDR3 DNA reads TGTGCCAGCAGTGAAGGTTTGCAGGGTGAAGAGACCCAGTACTTC. Supplemented by reference TRBV2 and TRBJ2-5, the full variable domain reads EPEVTQTPSHQVTQMGQEVILRCVPISNHLYFYWYRQILGQKVEFLVSFYNNEISEKSEIFDDQFSVERPDGSNFTLKIRSTKLEDSAMYFCASSEGLQGEETQYFGPGTRLLVL.

The chain uses TRBV7-8 and TRBJ2-7, with D perhaps TRBD2 (5 bases). The V gene's germline CDR1 is SGHVS and CDR2 FQNEAQ. The V gene lost 1 base and the J gene lost 3 bases, with 13 bases spanning the gap. The CDR3 loop spans 15 amino acids. The CDR3 DNA sequence: TGTGCCAGCAGCTTAGGGCGGGTGGTAGTCTACGAGCAGTACTTC. Translation: CASSLGRVVVYEQYF.

The gene calls are TRBV24-1 and TRBJ2-7, with TRBD1 identical over 9 bases. The trim removed 11 bases at V and 4 bases at J, leaving 8 bases unmatched. The CDR3 is 13 residues long. Germline assignment: CDR1 KGHDR and CDR2 SFDVKD. Written as DNA, the CDR3 is TGTGCCATAGATGACGGACAGGGGTACGAGCAGTACTTC. It yields the protein CAIDDGQGYEQYF.

This CDR3 is CASSSVGEGRRWPLNQPQHF. The CDR3 region has the DNA TGTGCCAGCAGCTCAGTAGGGGAGGGGAGGAGATGGCCACTCAATCAGCCCCAGCATTTT. V and J are TRBV7-1 and TRBJ1-5; tentative D call: TRBD1 (5 bases). TRBV7-1 is an ORF, with its function uncertain. This CDR3 is 20 amino acids long. V lost 1 base, J lost 3 bases, and 25 bases lay in between.

This clonotype showed up just a few times. Here the CDR3 omits its conserved ending phenylalanine or tryptophan, so a read error is the likely source. The chain recombines TRBV7-8 with TRBJ2-3; 7 nucleotides agree with TRBD1. J was trimmed by 5 bases and V by 3 bases; bases with no gene match: 5. CDR1 SGHVS and CDR2 FQNEAQ come from the germline V gene. The CDR3 extends over 14 amino acids. The CDR3 sequence: CASSFDRAEDTQYL. In DNA form, the CDR3 reads TGTGCCAGCAGCTTCGACAGGGCAGAAGATACGCAGTATCTT.

The chain employs TRBV2 and TRBJ1-5, with TRBD1 matching over 7 bases. The CDR3 runs to 15 residues. Trimming took 1 base from V and 4 from J; bases not matched to a gene: 4. The V gene's germline CDR1 is SNHLY and CDR2 FYNNEI. The CDR3 reads CASSEDRGGNQPQHF. The CDR3 DNA reads as TGTGCCAGCAGTGAAGACAGGGGAGGGAATCAGCCCCAGCATTTT.

Only one count was recorded for this clonotype. The V and J genes are TRBV25-1 and TRBJ2-7, with 8 bases fitting TRBD2. This CDR3 has 15 amino acids. The junction had 5 bases not matched to a gene; V was cut back by 1 base and J by 3 bases. Germline CDR1 is MGHDK and CDR2 is SYGVNS. CDR3 amino acids: CASSESSGGNYEQYF. In nucleotides, the CDR3 is TGTGCCAGCAGTGAATCATCGGGGGGGAACTACGAGCAGTACTTC.

The genes are TRBV5-8 and TRBJ2-7; D assignment may be TRBD1 or TRBD2 (5 bases each). V was clipped by 4 bases and J by 6 bases, with 17 bases between them. Germline loops: CDR1 SGHTS, CDR2 YDEGEE. The CDR3 is made up of 14 amino acids. CDR3 DNA sequence: TGTGCCAGCAGCCCGGAAGCCGGGACCATCGAGCAGTACTTC. Translated: CASSPEAGTIEQYF.

Notes on this clonotype: A much bigger clone sits one base away, suggesting this may be a read error. This rearrangement joins TRBV6-5 to TRBJ1-2; D not resolved. The germline V and J ends were trimmed by 0 bases and 12 bases, with 14 bases remaining between them. Per the germline V gene, CDR1 is MNHEY and CDR2 is SVGAGI. CDR3 length: 13 residues. The CDR3 reads CASSYSTWKGHTF. The CDR3 coding sequence is TGTGCCAGCAGTTACTCGACCTGGAAAGGCCACACCTTC.

This clonotype was seen repeatedly, ten times or more. The genes are TRBV29-1 and TRBJ2-2; no clear D gene. Deletions cut 7 bases from V and 5 bases from J, with 8 bases between. Germline V gives CDR1 SQVTM, CDR2 ANQGSEA. CDR3 length equals 11 residues. The CDR3 coding sequence is TGCAGCGCCGGGTCAACCGGGGAGCTGTTTTTT. Its translation: CSAGSTGELFF.

The rearrangement links TRBV9 to TRBJ2-3; TRBD1 aligns across 7 bases. V was clipped by 0 bases and J by 5 bases; unmatched bases: 18. The CDR3 has 19 amino acids. Germline V gives CDR1 SGDLS, CDR2 YYNGEE. CDR3 nucleotides: TGTGCCAGCAGCGTAGGAATTCGGACAGGCGCCGCTTCTCAAGATACGCAGTATTTT. Amino acid sequence: CASSVGIRTGAASQDTQYF.

The rearrangement joins TRBV9 to TRBJ1-2; tentatively, D is TRBD1 (6 bases). Germline V gives CDR1 SGDLS, CDR2 YYNGEE. Trimming stripped 0 bases from V and 5 bases from J, with 17 bases between. This CDR3 spans 16 amino acids. The CDR3 sequence is CASSVGDSRGYYGYTF. The DNA of the CDR3 is TGTGCCAGCAGCGTAGGAGATTCTAGGGGGTATTATGGCTACACCTTC.

The V gene is TRBV20-1, the J gene TRBJ2-5, with 7 positions matching TRBD1. Unmatched junction bases numbered 8, after V lost 6 bases and J lost 1 base. This CDR3 has 14 amino acids. Germline V gene lookup returns CDR1 DFQATT and CDR2 SNEGSKA (reference sequence). CDR3 loop: CSARVGTVQETQYF. In DNA, the CDR3 is TGCAGTGCCCGGGTGGGGACAGTCCAAGAGACCCAGTACTTC.

This clonotype was seen ten or more times. The CDR3, as DNA: TGTGCCAGCAGCCCGGACAGTAACTATGGCTACACCTTC. Its translation is CASSPDSNYGYTF. V usage is TRBV2 and J usage is TRBJ1-2, with D possibly matching TRBD1 (6 bases). Germline V gene lookup returns CDR1 SNHLY and CDR2 FYNNEI. V was trimmed by 6 bases and J by 1 base, leaving 9 bases between them. The CDR3 covers 13 residues.

The V and J genes are TRBV6-1 and TRBJ1-2; D perhaps matches TRBD1 (6 bases). Germline V gives CDR1 MNHNS, CDR2 SASEGT. V lost 0 bases to trimming and J lost 6 bases, with 14 bases between them. The CDR3 consists of 15 residues. The CDR3 DNA sequence: TGTGCCAGCAGTGAAGCGCAGGGGCCGGGAGATGGCTACACCTTC. Encoded protein: CASSEAQGPGDGYTF.

This clonotype was found a few times. With a much larger clone just one base away, this may be a read error. This sequence joins TRBV7-8 and TRBJ2-7; 9 bases fit TRBD1. J was trimmed by 6 bases and V by 1 base; bases with no gene match: 10. The CDR3 has 16 amino acids. Germline V gene data show CDR1 as SGHVS and CDR2 as FQNEAQ. DNA of the CDR3: TGTGCCAGCAGCTTAGTGCCCGGGACAGGGTCGGGCGAGCAGTACTTC. This codes for CASSLVPGTGSGEQYF.

This sequence joins TRBV24-1 and TRBJ2-5; the D is unclear. V lost 11 bases and J 5 bases, leaving 11 bases between the germline ends. The germline gives CDR1 KGHDR, CDR2 SFDVKD. This CDR3 contains 11 residues. The CDR3, as DNA: TGTGCCAGCAGGTGGCGGGAGACCCAGTACTTC. Translating it yields CASRWRETQYF.